This entry lists 27 T cell receptor beta chains sequenced from one sample in a study of beta chain features in type 1 diabetes. General study points: The study found moderately but significantly shorter TCRB CDR3s in all four CD4+ subsets of Type 1 diabetes patients.

cDNA synthesis used the whole RNA isolate, giving expressed TCRB sequences. Only in-frame clones appear in the TCRdb table, and some are missing; sequencing was by immunoSEQ multiplex PCR. The data contain around 340,000 clones, roughly 8.8% of them seen just once; the ten biggest clones take up less than 1.2%. The antigens of these receptors remain unknown. Material: central memory CD4+ T cells from blood. The receptors shown here come from a man aged 25-45 years with type 1 diabetes.

This clone was detected a few times. The J gene is TRBJ1-4, the V gene TRBV29-1; D is uncertain. The CDR3 has 13 amino acids. Germline-derived CDR1 and CDR2 are SQVTM and ANQGSEA. Deletions cut 8 bases from V and 0 bases from J, with 10 bases between. Here the CDR3 reads CSIRTATNEKLFF. DNA for the CDR3: TGCAGCATACGGACGGCAACTAATGAAAAACTGTTTTTT.

The chain has TRBV9 and TRBJ2-5; D tentatively fits TRBD1 or TRBD2 (5 bases each). V lost 0 bases and J lost 4, with 13 bases in between. Germline assignment: CDR1 SGDLS and CDR2 YYNGEE. The length of the CDR3 is 15 residues. This CDR3 reads CASSVGRGPGETQYF. DNA of the CDR3: TGTGCCAGCAGCGTAGGTAGGGGACCGGGAGAGACCCAGTACTTC.

This clone was counted between two and nine times. The chain has TRBV9 and TRBJ2-5, with 9 bases fitting TRBD1. The CDR3 sequence is 16 residues long. Germline CDR1 and CDR2: SGDLS and YYNGEE. J was trimmed by 1 base and V by 2 bases; bases with no gene match: 6. For the CDR3, the DNA is TGTGCCAGCAGCGTGGGGGACAGGGACTTCCAAGAGACCCAGTACTTC. Residues: CASSVGDRDFQETQYF.

The V gene is TRBV2, the J gene TRBJ2-1, with D tentatively TRBD1 (5 bases). Trimming stripped 6 bases from V and 5 bases from J, with 11 bases between. Germline-derived CDR1 and CDR2 are SNHLY and FYNNEI. The CDR3 is made up of 13 amino acids. This CDR3 is CASRIDRHNEQFF. The CDR3 region has the DNA TGTGCCAGCAGAATCGACAGACACAATGAGCAGTTCTTC.

This clone was detected only a few times. The V and J genes are TRBV7-9 and TRBJ1-1; 8 bases are shared with TRBD1. V lost 4 bases and J lost 3; bases outside the gene matches: 7. This CDR3 is built from 15 residues. Germline-derived CDR1 and CDR2 are SEHNR and FQNEAQ (reference sequence). The CDR3 spells CASSSDRGLYTEAFF. The CDR3 region has the DNA TGTGCCAGCAGCTCTGACAGGGGCTTATACACTGAAGCTTTCTTT.

This clone has only a few counts. The J gene is TRBJ2-1, the V gene TRBV5-1; 9 bases fit TRBD2. The CDR3 covers 15 residues. Looked up from germline, CDR1 is SGHRS and CDR2 is YFSETQ. V trimming: 4 bases; J trimming: 4 bases; junction bases outside the gene matches: 6. CDR3: CASSLPSGAYNEQFF. Here the CDR3 DNA reads TGCGCCAGCAGCCTTCCTAGCGGGGCTTACAATGAGCAGTTCTTC.

A few counts support this clone. The rearrangement uses TRBV5-1 and TRBJ2-1; a weak D match, TRBD1 (6 bases). With 7 bases removed from V and 9 bases from J, the gap between germline ends came to 11 bases. This CDR3 has 11 amino acids. Germline V gives CDR1 SGHRS, CDR2 YFSETQ. The CDR3 bases are TGCGCCAGCCAAGAAGGGGGTGAGCAGTTCTTC. Translating it yields CASQEGGEQFF.

This chain uses TRBV7-9 with TRBJ2-2; D call uncertain. Trimming pared 1 base from V and 5 bases from J, leaving 11 bases between. Germline lookup yields CDR1 SEHNR and CDR2 FQNEAQ (reference sequence). This CDR3 region has 15 residues. CDR3 sequence: CASSLVYEVTGELFF. The CDR3 coding sequence is TGTGCCAGCAGCTTAGTGTACGAGGTGACCGGGGAGCTGTTTTTT.

V is TRBV18 and J is TRBJ2-5; no firm D call. V lost 6 bases, J lost 3 bases, and 5 bases lay in between. The CDR3 loop spans 11 amino acids. CDR1 and CDR2 (germline): KGHSH, LQKENI. CDR3: CASSIKETQYF. CDR3 DNA sequence: TGTGCCAGCTCCATCAAAGAGACCCAGTACTTC.

The rearrangement joins TRBV27 to TRBJ2-2, with 7 bases aligning to TRBD1. The CDR3 runs 14 residues. Germline CDR1 reads MNHEY; CDR2 reads SMNVEV (reference sequence). V was pared by 6 bases and J by 4 bases, with 5 bases of the junction left unmatched. The CDR3: CASRQTGPTGELFF. CDR3 DNA: TGTGCCAGCAGGCAGACAGGGCCCACCGGGGAGCTGTTTTTT.

A few counts support this clone. The chain combines TRBV6-5 with TRBJ2-1; 8 positions agree with TRBD2. V lost 8 bases and J lost 7; bases outside the gene matches: 10. The germline CDR1 and CDR2 sequences are MNHEY and SVGAGI. The CDR3 is 14 amino acids. CDR3 in DNA: TGTGCCAGCCGTCGGGGGGGGCCTGGAAATGAGCAGTTCTTC. This codes for CASRRGGPGNEQFF.

There are a few counts of this clone. Within the sample, other DNA sequences also encode this same CDR3. The chain couples TRBV7-9 to TRBJ1-4, with TRBD1 matching 9 bases. Germline values: CDR1 SEHNR, CDR2 FQNEAQ (reference sequence). This CDR3 spans 14 amino acids. Trimming at V came to 4 bases and at J to 8 bases, leaving 5 bases not matched to a gene. The CDR3 sequence is CASSSGQGGEKLFF. In DNA, the CDR3 is TGTGCCAGCAGCTCGGGACAGGGTGGAGAAAAACTGTTTTTT.

The chain recombines TRBV11-2 with TRBJ2-3; D may match TRBD1 or TRBD2 (5 bases each). The CDR3 extends over 16 amino acids. V lost 6 bases and J 0 bases, leaving 16 bases between the germline ends. CDR1 and CDR2 (germline): SGHAT, FQNNGV. Here the CDR3 DNA reads TGTGCCAGCAGTCGTAAGATCAGGGACAGCACAGATACGCAGTATTTT. Protein sequence: CASSRKIRDSTDTQYF.

In its sample, this clone was seen many times. The V and J genes are TRBV2 and TRBJ2-1; the D is unclear. CDR1 is SNHLY, CDR2 FYNNEI, per germline. This CDR3 has 10 amino acids. The V gene lost 1 base and the J gene lost 15 bases, with 7 bases spanning the gap. Here the CDR3 reads CASSEGRWFF. The CDR3 DNA follows: TGTGCCAGCAGTGAAGGGCGGTGGTTCTTC.

This clone occurred a few times. The J gene is TRBJ1-6, the V gene TRBV5-1; D possibly corresponds to TRBD1 (5 bases). The germline V and J ends were trimmed by 2 bases and 9 bases, with 15 bases remaining between them. Germline CDR1 is SGHRS and CDR2 is YFSETQ. The CDR3 is 15 residues long. DNA for the CDR3: TGCGCCAGCAGCTTAGATGTCGGGGGTGGTTCACCCCTCCACTTT. Amino acid sequence: CASSLDVGGGSPLHF.

Only a few counts were recorded for this clone. The chain has TRBV7-2 and TRBJ2-3, with D perhaps matching TRBD2 (6 bases). V lost 5 bases to trimming and J lost 5 bases, with 17 bases between them. Germline V gene lookup returns CDR1 SGHTA and CDR2 FQGNSA. This CDR3 has 15 residues. The CDR3 loop is CASSPSRREVDTQYF. The CDR3 bases are TGTGCCAGCAGCCCATCACGGCGGGAAGTAGATACGCAGTATTTT. The full variable domain, in which reference TRBV7-2 and TRBJ2-3 provide the parts outside the CDR3, is GAGVSQSPSNKVTEKGKDVELRCDPISGHTALYWYRQSLGQGLEFLIYFQGNSAPDKSGLPSDRFSAERTGGSVSTLTIQRTQQEDSAVYLCASSPSRREVDTQYFGPGTRLTVL.

This clone has more than one count but fewer than ten. This sequence joins TRBV28 and TRBJ1-5, with D perhaps TRBD1 (5 bases). Trimming removed 4 bases from V and 1 base from J, with 14 bases in between. CDR1 and CDR2 (germline): MDHEN, SYDVKM. This CDR3 has 16 amino acids. The CDR3 spells CASSSRGGRSNQPQHF. The CDR3 DNA reads TGTGCCAGCAGTTCAAGGGGAGGGCGGAGCAATCAGCCCCAGCATTTT.

This clone has only a few counts. J is TRBJ2-5 and V is TRBV27; 9 bases map to TRBD1. The CDR3 contains 18 residues. V gave up 1 base and J gave up 3 bases; unmatched junction bases: 12. From germline, CDR1 is MNHEY and CDR2 SMNVEV (reference sequence). As DNA, the CDR3 is TGTGCCAGCAGTTTATTCCCCCCGACAGGGGGAGAGGAAGAGACCCAGTACTTC. This translates into CASSLFPPTGGEEETQYF.

This chain connects TRBV28 to TRBJ2-4, with TRBD1 matching 7 bases. Germline values: CDR1 MDHEN, CDR2 SYDVKM. The CDR3 contains 16 residues. The V segment lost 4 bases and the J segment 1 base; nucleotides outside the gene matches: 7. The CDR3 protein is CASSSRGTGAKNIQYF. CDR3 bases: TGTGCCAGCAGTTCCAGGGGGACCGGGGCCAAAAACATTCAGTACTTC.

As to this clone: The sample has other DNA sequences that encode this CDR3 too. The rearrangement links TRBV6-6 to TRBJ2-5; D is unresolved. This CDR3 is built from 11 residues. V lost 5 bases and J lost 5, with 6 bases in between. Germline loops: CDR1 MNHNY, CDR2 SVGAGI (reference sequence). Here the CDR3 reads CASSPEETQYF. As DNA, the CDR3 is TGTGCCAGCAGTCCCGAGGAGACCCAGTACTTC.

This rearrangement joins TRBV13 to TRBJ2-7; D is uncertain. Germline assignment: CDR1 PRHDT and CDR2 FYEKMQ (reference sequence). The V and J ends lost 1 base and 5 bases respectively, with 9 bases between them. CDR3 length: 13 amino acids. The CDR3 loop is CASSLVMLNEQYF. Written as DNA, the CDR3 is TGTGCCAGCAGCTTAGTCATGCTGAACGAGCAGTACTTC.

This chain connects TRBV4-3 to TRBJ2-3; 8 bases align to TRBD1. The CDR3 contains 15 residues. CDR1 is LGHNA and CDR2 is YSLEER in the germline V gene. V trimming: 2 bases; J trimming: 1 base; junction bases outside the gene matches: 2. CDR3 DNA sequence: TGCGCCAGCAGCCAACCGGGACAGGGCACAGATACGCAGTATTTT. Translated: CASSQPGQGTDTQYF.

This clone turned up a few times. CDR3: CSVEAPIRTGVTEAFF. CDR3 nucleotide sequence: TGCAGCGTTGAAGCCCCTATCAGGACAGGAGTCACTGAAGCTTTCTTT. This rearrangement joins TRBV29-1 to TRBJ1-1; TRBD1 aligns across 7 bases. Trimming at V came to 1 base and at J to 4 bases, leaving 12 bases not matched to a gene. The germline V gene encodes CDR1 SQVTM and CDR2 ANQGSEA. The CDR3 sequence is 16 residues long.

This clone was counted a few times. The V and J genes are TRBV5-4 and TRBJ2-7; D perhaps matches TRBD1 (5 bases). Germline CDR1 and CDR2: SGHNT and YYREEE (reference sequence). The CDR3 spans 15 residues. V dropped 2 bases and J dropped 0 bases, with 12 bases sitting between them. CDR3 loop: CASSFDPDSSYEQYF. CDR3 coding DNA: TGTGCCAGCAGCTTCGACCCTGACAGCTCCTACGAGCAGTACTTC.

The chain is built from TRBV20-1 and TRBJ2-7; D might be TRBD2 (5 bases). The CDR3 has 11 residues. The germline V gene has CDR1 DFQATT and CDR2 SNEGSKA (reference sequence). Deletions cut 7 bases from V and 5 bases from J, with 12 bases between. The CDR3 region has the DNA TGCAGTGGAAGGACTGCAGACGAGCAGTACTTC. This encodes CSGRTADEQYF.

In regard to this clone: The same CDR3 can be traced to other DNA sequences in this sample. The chain links TRBV20-1 to TRBJ2-7, with D unclear. This CDR3 has 10 residues. Trimming removed 2 bases from V and 3 bases from J, with 2 bases in between. Germline-derived CDR1 and CDR2 are DFQATT and SNEGSKA (reference sequence). The CDR3 nucleotides read TGCAGTGCTAGAAACTACGAGCAGTACTTC. This sequence encodes CSARNYEQYF.

This clone was recorded a few times. This may arise from a read error, as a much more abundant clone is one base away. The chain is built from TRBV6-1 and TRBJ2-2; D gene ambiguous. Germline V lookup: CDR1 MNHNS, CDR2 SASEGT. There are 11 residues in the CDR3. V was cut by 6 bases and J by 3 bases, with 2 bases left in between. The CDR3 sequence: CASRDTGELFF. DNA of the CDR3: TGTGCCAGCAGGGACACCGGGGAGCTGTTTTTT.